These 9 T cell receptor beta chains came from one sample sequenced in a study of persistence of HIV-infected CD4 T cells. Sequencing used immunoSEQ version 4 in survey mode. Here immunoSEQ multiplex PCR was the method, and the copy in TCRdb shows in-frame clones only, minus some. The sample holds 15,000 to 20,000 clones, approximately 64% seen once. The antigens of these receptors remain unknown. The stimulus was lysate of CMV-infected fibroblasts, approximately 9.6 ug/mL. Responding CD4+ T cells were sorted by upregulation of both CD40 ligand and CD69. The sample was CD4+ T cells sorted from PBMCs after approximately 20-hour stimulation, taken from a patient who received antiretroviral therapy. The receptors stem from an adult woman with HIV who was CMV-seropositive.

By share, this clone ranks as medium-sized. This chain joins TRBV27 and TRBJ2-2, with 8 bases identical to TRBD1. CDR3 length: 15 amino acids. The V gene end was trimmed by 6 bases and the J gene end by 0 bases; junction bases not matched to a gene: 3. Germline CDR1 reads MNHEY; CDR2 reads SMNVEV (reference sequence). For the CDR3, the DNA is TGTGCCAGCAGGAGCAGGGGGCCGAACACCGGGGAGCTGTTTTTT. Residues: CASRSRGPNTGELFF.

This rearrangement joins TRBV30 to TRBJ1-5; tentative D call: TRBD1 (6 bases). The germline V gene encodes CDR1 GTSNPN and CDR2 SVGIG (reference sequence). V was trimmed by 5 bases and J by 2 bases, leaving 10 bases between them. This CDR3 is 13 amino acids long. CDR3 coding DNA: TGTGCCTGGGGGAGACAGGGCAATCAGCCCCAGCATTTT. Translated: CAWGRQGNQPQHF. Looking up the rest from reference TRBV30 and TRBJ1-5 gives the full variable domain: SQTIHQWPATLVQPVGSPLSLECTVEGTSNPNLYWYRQAAGRGLQLLFYSVGIGQISSEVPQNLSASRPQDRQFILSSKKLLLSDSGFYLCAWGRQGNQPQHFGDGTRLSIL.

In its sample, this clone was seen a few times. The chain recombines TRBV3-1 (or the pseudogene TRBV3-2) with TRBJ1-1, with TRBD1 as a possible D gene (5 bases). Trimming took off 4 bases at V and 5 bases at J, with 14 bases between the two ends. The CDR3 is 14 amino acids. The V gene's germline CDR1 is LGHDT and CDR2 YNNKEL (reference sequence). CDR3 amino acids: CASSLQGTRTEAFF. Here the CDR3 DNA reads TGTGCCAGCAGCCTGCAGGGTACGAGGACTGAAGCTTTCTTT.

The chain is built from TRBV2 and TRBJ2-1; 10 bases agree with TRBD2. This CDR3 is built from 18 residues. The germline V gene has CDR1 SNHLY and CDR2 FYNNEI. V dropped 3 bases and J dropped 6; count of bases not matched to a gene: 14. The CDR3 bases are TGTGCCAGCAGTGATATGAGCGGGGGGGCAATCCCGATCAATGAGCAGTTCTTC. Translating gives CASSDMSGGAIPINEQFF.

The chain joins TRBV4-1 to TRBJ2-2, with 14 bases matching TRBD2. Germline V CDR1 and CDR2: MGHRA, YSYEKL. This CDR3 has 16 residues. J lost 7 bases, V lost 1 base, and 2 bases had no gene match. The DNA for the CDR3 is TGCGCCAGCAGCCAAGGACTAGCGGGGGGGATCGGGGAGCTGTTTTTT. This gives the protein CASSQGLAGGIGELFF.

For the CDR3, the DNA is TGTGCCAGCAGCCCTAGCCGGTTAGCGGGGGGTGCGTATTTT. Its translation is CASSPSRLAGGAYF. The rearrangement joins TRBV7-2 to TRBJ2-3; TRBD2 matches 10 bases. This CDR3 spans 14 amino acids. Germline V CDR1 and CDR2: SGHTA, FQGNSA. V was pared by 5 bases and J by 14 bases, with 13 bases of the junction left unmatched.

The gene calls are TRBV30 and TRBJ1-3; no firm D call. The CDR3 is made up of 16 amino acids. The germline gives CDR1 GTSNPN, CDR2 SVGIG (reference sequence). V lost 0 bases and J 6 bases, leaving 18 bases between the germline ends. The chain's CDR3 is CAWSVGLTPGENTIYF. CDR3 bases: TGTGCCTGGAGTGTGGGCCTTACACCTGGGGAAAACACCATATATTTT.

The genes are TRBV14 and TRBJ2-3; TRBD2 matches at 11 bases. This CDR3 contains 15 residues. Germline V lookup: CDR1 SGHDN, CDR2 FVKESK. With 3 bases clipped from V and 9 bases from J, the junction kept 8 bases outside the gene matches. The chain's CDR3 is CASSQLAGGSRTQYF. The CDR3 DNA is TGTGCCAGCAGCCAGCTAGCGGGGGGTTCGAGGACGCAGTATTTT.

This chain connects TRBV5-1 to TRBJ2-2; TRBD1 matches at 8 bases. The CDR3 consists of 16 residues. After removal of 1 base from V and 5 bases from J, the junction contained 7 bases not matched to a gene. The germline V gene has CDR1 SGHRS and CDR2 YFSETQ. The CDR3 region is CASSLTGGTWTGELFF. The CDR3 nucleotides are TGCGCCAGCAGCTTGACAGGGGGGACGTGGACCGGGGAGCTGTTTTTT.